The 11 T cell receptor beta chains presented below share a single source sample, sequenced in a study of shared clonotypes between healthy human individuals. The repertoire was sequenced with immunoSEQ multiplex PCR; TCRdb's copy has only in-frame clones and lacks some. In the table there are some 1,600,000 clones, approximately 98% of which are singletons. Sequenced: naive CD4+ T cells sorted from blood. As to subset: CD45RA+ positively selected. These receptors came from a young man in good health.

The rearrangement uses TRBV5-1 and TRBJ2-1, with a possible D match to TRBD1 (6 bases). Germline V gene sequence: CDR1 SGHRS, CDR2 YFSETQ. The CDR3 spans 14 residues. V shed 4 bases and J shed 5 bases, with 13 bases lying between them. The CDR3: CASSMRGSNNEQFF. In DNA form, the CDR3 reads TGCGCCAGCAGCATGAGGGGGAGCAACAATGAGCAGTTCTTC.

The rearrangement uses TRBV28 and TRBJ1-2, with a weak D call TRBD1 (5 bases). V shed 7 bases and J shed 8 bases, with 17 bases lying between them. The CDR3 covers 13 residues. Germline CDR1 is MDHEN and CDR2 is SYDVKM. The CDR3 nucleotides read TGTGCCAGCACTCCGGGGCCCTCCCACGGCTACACCTTC. This encodes CASTPGPSHGYTF.

The V gene is TRBV20-1, the J gene TRBJ1-2, with D hard to call. The germline gives CDR1 DFQATT, CDR2 SNEGSKA (reference sequence). There are 11 residues in the CDR3. Trimming left V 3 bases short and J 6 bases short, with 8 bases between. CDR3 sequence (DNA): TGCAGTGCTAGGAGGAGCGATGGCTACACCTTC. Translated: CSARRSDGYTF.

The CDR3 DNA reads TGTGCCAGCAGCTTGGTCTCCAGGTATGGCTACACCTTC. Translating gives CASSLVSRYGYTF. The rearrangement links TRBV5-6 to TRBJ1-2; unclear D gene. Looked up from germline, CDR1 is SGHDT and CDR2 is YYEEEE. Trimming removed 0 bases at V and 5 bases at J, with 8 bases between. This CDR3 is 13 amino acids long.

The CDR3: CASSNDSTRSSIQYF. CDR3 nucleotides: TGTGCCAGCTCAAACGACAGTACCCGAAGCAGCATTCAGTACTTC. V and J are TRBV18 and TRBJ2-4, with D possibly matching TRBD1 (5 bases). This CDR3 comprises 15 residues. Germline V gene data show CDR1 as KGHSH and CDR2 as LQKENI. The V and J ends lost 5 bases and 9 bases respectively, with 20 bases between them.

V gene TRBV27 combines with J gene TRBJ1-2; TRBD1 matches 7 bases. CDR3 size: 14 residues. Germline values: CDR1 MNHEY, CDR2 SMNVEV (reference sequence). Trimming removed 1 base from V and 4 bases from J; junction bases left unmatched: 3. CDR3 amino acids: CASSLLQGVYGYTF. The DNA for the CDR3 is TGTGCCAGCAGTTTATTGCAGGGGGTCTATGGCTACACCTTC.

In nucleotides, the CDR3 is TGTGCCAGCAGTGAACAGGGATACAACACTGAAGCTTTCTTT. It codes for CASSEQGYNTEAFF. The chain carries TRBV25-1 and TRBJ1-1, with D possibly being TRBD1 (5 bases). The CDR3 has 14 residues. Germline V lookup: CDR1 MGHDK, CDR2 SYGVNS. V was trimmed by 2 bases and J by 2 bases, leaving 9 bases between them.

This sequence joins TRBV29-1 and TRBJ1-1, with TRBD1 as a possible D gene (5 bases). Germline V gives CDR1 SQVTM, CDR2 ANQGSEA. CDR3 length equals 13 residues. Trimming pared 0 bases from V and 11 bases from J, leaving 16 bases between. The CDR3 loop is CSVEDPGPLFAFF. In DNA, the CDR3 is TGCAGCGTTGAAGATCCAGGGCCACTTTTTGCTTTCTTT.

The V and J genes are TRBV5-1 and TRBJ1-4, with D possibly being TRBD1 (5 bases). CDR1 is SGHRS, CDR2 YFSETQ, per germline. The CDR3 totals 14 residues. Trimming cost V 0 bases and J 8 bases, with 11 bases left between them. The CDR3 DNA reads TGCGCCAGCAGCTTGGCCCAGGGTGGGGAAAAACTGTTTTTT. This sequence encodes CASSLAQGGEKLFF.

The rearrangement uses TRBV27 and TRBJ1-5; D possibly corresponds to TRBD1 (6 bases). CDR1 is MNHEY, CDR2 SMNVEV, per germline (reference sequence). The CDR3 loop spans 16 amino acids. Trimming took off 5 bases at V and 2 bases at J, with 16 bases between the two ends. CDR3 coding DNA: TGTGCCAGCAGTAAATCGAACAGGGAGGGCAATCAGCCCCAGCATTTT. This gives the protein CASSKSNREGNQPQHF.

This sequence joins TRBV5-4 and TRBJ2-2; 7 bases agree with TRBD2. The CDR3 sequence is 17 residues long. The V gene's germline CDR1 is SGHNT and CDR2 YYREEE (reference sequence). V was clipped by 3 bases and J by 4 bases; unmatched bases: 12. CDR3 DNA: TGTGCCAGCAGCTCCCCCTCGCTAGCGGACGGCACCGGGGAGCTGTTTTTT. It codes for CASSSPSLADGTGELFF. The variable domain in full, completed from reference TRBV5-4 and TRBJ2-2, reads ETGVTQSPTHLIKTRGQQVTLRCSSQSGHNTVSWYQQALGQGPQFIFQYYREEENGRGNFPPRFSGLQFPNYSSELNVNALELDDSALYLCASSSPSLADGTGELFFGEGSRLTVL.